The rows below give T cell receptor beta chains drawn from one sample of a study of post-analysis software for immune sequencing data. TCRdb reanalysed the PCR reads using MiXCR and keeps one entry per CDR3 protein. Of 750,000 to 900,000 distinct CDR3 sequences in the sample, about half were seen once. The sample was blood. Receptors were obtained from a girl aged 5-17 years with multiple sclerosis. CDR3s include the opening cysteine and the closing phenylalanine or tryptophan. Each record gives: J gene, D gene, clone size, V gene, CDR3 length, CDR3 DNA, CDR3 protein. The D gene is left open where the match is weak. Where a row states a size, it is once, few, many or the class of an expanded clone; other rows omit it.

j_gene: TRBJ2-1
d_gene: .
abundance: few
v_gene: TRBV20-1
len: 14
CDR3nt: TGCAGTGCCTGGCGGGAACGACCTTACAATGAGCAGTTCTTC
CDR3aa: CSAWRERPYNEQFF

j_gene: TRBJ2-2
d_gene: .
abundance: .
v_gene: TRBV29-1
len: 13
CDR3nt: TGCAGCGTTGCTGGTCCGAACACCGGGGAGCTGTTTTTT
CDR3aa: CSVAGPNTGELFF

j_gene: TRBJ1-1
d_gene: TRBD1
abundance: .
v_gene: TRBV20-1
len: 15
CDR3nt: TGCAGTACCCGGGGACAGGGGATGTGGAACACTGAAGCTTTCTTT
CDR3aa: CSTRGQGMWNTEAFF

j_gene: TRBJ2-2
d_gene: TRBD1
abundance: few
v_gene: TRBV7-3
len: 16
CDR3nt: TGTGCCAGCAGCTTACAGGACAGGGTGGACACCGGGGAGCTGTTTTTT
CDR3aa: CASSLQDRVDTGELFF

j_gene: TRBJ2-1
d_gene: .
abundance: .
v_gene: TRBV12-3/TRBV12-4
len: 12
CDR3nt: TGTGCCTGCAGTCCGCACCCGTTTGGGCAGTTCTTC
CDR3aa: CACSPHPFGQFF

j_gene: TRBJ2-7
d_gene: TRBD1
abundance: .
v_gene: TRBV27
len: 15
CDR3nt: TGTGCCAGCAGTTTAGTGCAGGGGGCGTCCTACGAGCAGTACTTC
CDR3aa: CASSLVQGASYEQYF

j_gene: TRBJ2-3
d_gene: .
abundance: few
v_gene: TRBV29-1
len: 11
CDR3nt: TGCAGCGCCGTTAGCACAGATACGCAGTATTTT
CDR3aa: CSAVSTDTQYF

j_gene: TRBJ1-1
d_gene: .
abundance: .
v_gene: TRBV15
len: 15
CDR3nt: TGTGCCACCAGCAGAGGTGGGCAGTGGAACACTGAAGCTTTCTTT
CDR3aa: CATSRGGQWNTEAFF

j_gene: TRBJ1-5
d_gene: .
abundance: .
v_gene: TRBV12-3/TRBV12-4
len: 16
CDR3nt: TGTGCCAGCAGTTTATTCCCAATGGGGGCCCATCAGCCCCAGCATTTT
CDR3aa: CASSLFPMGAHQPQHF

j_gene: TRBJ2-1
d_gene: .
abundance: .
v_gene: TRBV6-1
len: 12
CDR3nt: TGTGCCACCCACAAGGCCTACAATGAGCAGTTCTTC
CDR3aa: CATHKAYNEQFF

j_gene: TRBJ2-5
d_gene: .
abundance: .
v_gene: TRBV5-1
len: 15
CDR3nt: TGCGCCAGCAGCTTGGAGCTGATGGGGAAAGAGACCCAGTACTTC
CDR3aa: CASSLELMGKETQYF

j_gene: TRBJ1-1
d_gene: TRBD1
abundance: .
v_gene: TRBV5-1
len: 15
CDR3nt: TGCGCCAGCAGCTGGGGACAGGGGCCCAGCACTGAAGCTTTCTTT
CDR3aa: CASSWGQGPSTEAFF

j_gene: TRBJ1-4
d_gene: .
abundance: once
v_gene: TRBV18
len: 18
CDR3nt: TGTGCCAGCTCACCAGGCCCCGGGCAGAAGGCAACTAATGAAAAACTGTTTTTT
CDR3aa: CASSPGPGQKATNEKLFF

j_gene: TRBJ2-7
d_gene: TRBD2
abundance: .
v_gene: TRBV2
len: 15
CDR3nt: TGTGCCAGCAGCACAGGACTAGCGCAAACCTACGAGCAGTACTTC
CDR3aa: CASSTGLAQTYEQYF

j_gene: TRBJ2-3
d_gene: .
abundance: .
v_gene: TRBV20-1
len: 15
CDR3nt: TGCAGTGCAAGGGAGGGGGCGCGGAGCACAGATACGCAGTATTTT
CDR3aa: CSAREGARSTDTQYF

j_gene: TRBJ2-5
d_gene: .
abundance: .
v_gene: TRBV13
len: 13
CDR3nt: TGTGCCAGCAGCACGGACCCGAAGGGGACCCAGTACTTC
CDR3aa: CASSTDPKGTQYF

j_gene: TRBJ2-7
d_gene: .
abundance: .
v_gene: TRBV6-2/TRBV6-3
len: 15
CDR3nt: TGTGCCAGCAGTTCTACCCCGAGGGGGACCTACGAGCAGTACTTC
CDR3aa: CASSSTPRGTYEQYF

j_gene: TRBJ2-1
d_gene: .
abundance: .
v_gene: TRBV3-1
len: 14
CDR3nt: TGTGCCAGCAGCCAAGAAGCCCTCGACGGCGTGCAGTTCTTC
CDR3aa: CASSQEALDGVQFF

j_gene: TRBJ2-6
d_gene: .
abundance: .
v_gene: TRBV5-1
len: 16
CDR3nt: TGCGCCAGCAGCTTGGTGGGGGCTTACGGGGCCAACGTCCTGACTTTC
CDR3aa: CASSLVGAYGANVLTF

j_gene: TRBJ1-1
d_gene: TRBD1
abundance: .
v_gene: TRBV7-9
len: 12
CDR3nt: TGCGCCAGTCGGGACAGGGACACTGAAGCTTTCTTT
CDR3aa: CASRDRDTEAFF

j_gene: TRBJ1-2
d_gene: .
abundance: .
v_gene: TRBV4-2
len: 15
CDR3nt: TGTGCCAGCAGCCAAGCGGGACTCCTGAACTATGGCTACACCTTC
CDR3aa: CASSQAGLLNYGYTF

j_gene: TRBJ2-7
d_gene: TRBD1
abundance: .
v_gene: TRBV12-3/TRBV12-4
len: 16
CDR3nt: TGTGCCAGCAGTAGCTATGGGGGACAGGGGGCCTACGAGCAGTACTTC
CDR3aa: CASSSYGGQGAYEQYF

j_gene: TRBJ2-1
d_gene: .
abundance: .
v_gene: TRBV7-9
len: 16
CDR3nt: TGTGCCAGCAGCCCGTCGAGTAGCCAAGGCTACAATGAGCAGTTCTTC
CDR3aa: CASSPSSSQGYNEQFF

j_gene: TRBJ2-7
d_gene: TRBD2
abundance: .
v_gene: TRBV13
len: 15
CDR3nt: TGTGCCAGCAGCTTTCCCGGTAGCGGGATCTACGAGCAGTACTTC
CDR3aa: CASSFPGSGIYEQYF

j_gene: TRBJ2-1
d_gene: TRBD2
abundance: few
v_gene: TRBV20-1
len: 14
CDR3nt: TGCAGTGCTAGTCTCCTAGCGGGCACCAATGAGCAGTTCTTC
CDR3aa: CSASLLAGTNEQFF

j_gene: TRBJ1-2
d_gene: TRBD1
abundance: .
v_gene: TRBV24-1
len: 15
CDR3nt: TGTGCCACCAGTGCTCCCGGGACAGGGACCTATGGCTACACCTTC
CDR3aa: CATSAPGTGTYGYTF

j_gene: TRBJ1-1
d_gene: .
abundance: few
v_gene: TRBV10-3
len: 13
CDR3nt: TGTGCCATCACCCAGGGAGGGGAAACTGAAGCTTTCTTT
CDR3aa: CAITQGGETEAFF

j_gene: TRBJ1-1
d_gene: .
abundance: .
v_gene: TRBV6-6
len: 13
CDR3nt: TGTGCCAGCACCCCCGGGGCCCCTTCCGAAGCTTTCTTT
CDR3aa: CASTPGAPSEAFF

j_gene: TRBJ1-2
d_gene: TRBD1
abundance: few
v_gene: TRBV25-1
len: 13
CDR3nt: TGTGCCAGCAGTGACAGGGGGAAGCTTGGCTACACCTTC
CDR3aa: CASSDRGKLGYTF

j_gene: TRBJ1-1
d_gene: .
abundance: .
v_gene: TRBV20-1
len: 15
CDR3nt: TGCAGTGCTAGAGATCCCCCAGTTATGAACACTGAAGCTTTCTTT
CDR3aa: CSARDPPVMNTEAFF

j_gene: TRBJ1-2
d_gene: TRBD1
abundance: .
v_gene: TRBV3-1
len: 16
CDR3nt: TGTGCCAGCAGCCAAGGATTCCAGGACAGGGACTATGGCTACACCTTC
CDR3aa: CASSQGFQDRDYGYTF